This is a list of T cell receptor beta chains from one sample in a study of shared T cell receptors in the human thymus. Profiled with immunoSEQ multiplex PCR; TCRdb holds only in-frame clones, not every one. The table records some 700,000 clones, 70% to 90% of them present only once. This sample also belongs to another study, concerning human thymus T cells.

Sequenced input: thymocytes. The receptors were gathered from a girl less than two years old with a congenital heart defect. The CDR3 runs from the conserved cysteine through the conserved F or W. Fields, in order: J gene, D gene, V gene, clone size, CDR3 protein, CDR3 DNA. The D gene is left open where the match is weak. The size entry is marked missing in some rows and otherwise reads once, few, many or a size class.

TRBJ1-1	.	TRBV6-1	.	CASSLQIAGEAFF	TGTGCCAGCAGTCTACAGATCGCTGGGGAAGCTTTCTTT
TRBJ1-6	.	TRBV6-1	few	CASRFGGETISPLHF	TGTGCCAGCCGGTTCGGGGGGGAAACCATTTCACCCCTCCACTTT
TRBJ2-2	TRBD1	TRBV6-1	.	CASSDPTGDNTGELFF	TGTGCCAGCAGTGATCCGACAGGGGACAACACCGGGGAGCTGTTTTTT
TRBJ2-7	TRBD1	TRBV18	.	CASSPTGGYEQYF	TGTGCCAGCTCACCGACAGGGGGCTACGAGCAGTACTTC
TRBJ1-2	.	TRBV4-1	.	CASSQEAGGGYTF	TGCGCCAGCAGCCAAGAAGCGGGGGGAGGCTACACCTTC
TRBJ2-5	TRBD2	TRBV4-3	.	CASSQGLVQETQYF	TGCGCCAGCAGCCAGGGACTAGTTCAAGAGACCCAGTACTTC
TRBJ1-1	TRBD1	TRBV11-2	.	CASSSDRGLTEAFF	TGTGCCAGCAGCTCCGACAGGGGCCTCACTGAAGCTTTCTTT
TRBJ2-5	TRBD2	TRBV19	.	CASSIAASGGQKETQYF	TGTGCCAGTAGTATAGCGGCTAGCGGGGGCCAAAAAGAGACCCAGTACTTC
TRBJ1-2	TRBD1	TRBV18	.	CASSPRTDRAPNYGYTF	TGTGCCAGCTCACCTCGGACTGACAGGGCCCCTAACTATGGCTACACCTTC
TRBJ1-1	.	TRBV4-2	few	CASSQGYGVGAEAFF	TGTGCCAGCAGCCAAGGTTACGGGGTGGGAGCTGAAGCTTTCTTT
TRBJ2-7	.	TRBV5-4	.	CASSSADPYEQYF	TGTGCCAGCAGCTCGGCGGATCCCTACGAGCAGTACTTC
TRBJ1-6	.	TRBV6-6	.	CASRLSSYNSPLHF	TGTGCCAGCAGACTGAGCTCCTATAATTCACCCCTCCACTTT
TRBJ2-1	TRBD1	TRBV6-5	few	CASGSGTGSYNEQFF	TGTGCCAGCGGCTCCGGGACAGGGTCCTACAATGAGCAGTTCTTC
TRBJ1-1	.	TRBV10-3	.	CAISPLRGYTEAFF	TGTGCCATCAGCCCCTTGAGGGGGTACACTGAAGCTTTCTTT
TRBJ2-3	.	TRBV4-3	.	CASSHHNKTRHTDTQYF	TGCGCCAGCAGCCACCACAACAAGACTAGACACACAGATACGCAGTATTTT
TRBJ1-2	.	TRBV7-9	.	CASSDRPRRIYGYTF	TGTGCCAGCAGCGACCGACCTCGGCGGATATATGGCTACACCTTC
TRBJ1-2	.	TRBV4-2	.	CASSPRSVTTYGYTF	TGTGCCAGCAGCCCCCGGAGCGTTACGACTTATGGCTACACCTTC
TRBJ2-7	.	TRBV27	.	CASSFLPWTSREQYF	TGTGCCAGCAGTTTCCTCCCTTGGACTTCTCGCGAGCAGTACTTC
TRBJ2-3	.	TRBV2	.	CASRHPGILYADTQYF	TGTGCCAGCAGGCACCCGGGTATTCTTTACGCAGATACGCAGTATTTT
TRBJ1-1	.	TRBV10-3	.	CAISDRGWGTEAFF	TGTGCCATCAGTGACAGGGGCTGGGGCACTGAAGCTTTCTTT
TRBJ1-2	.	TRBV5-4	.	CASSLGVSGRGNGYTF	TGTGCCAGCAGCTTGGGAGTCTCGGGTAGGGGTAATGGCTACACCTTC
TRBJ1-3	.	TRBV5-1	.	CASSLPGHLASSGNTIYF	TGCGCCAGCAGCTTACCGGGACACCTAGCCTCCTCTGGAAACACCATATATTTT
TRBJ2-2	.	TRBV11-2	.	CASSLVRGLGNTGELFF	TGTGCCAGCAGCTTAGTTAGGGGTTTGGGGAACACCGGGGAGCTGTTTTTT
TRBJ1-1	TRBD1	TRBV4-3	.	CASSQTLIGQGASGTEAFF	TGCGCCAGCAGCCAAACACTTATCGGACAGGGGGCATCGGGGACTGAAGCTTTCTTT
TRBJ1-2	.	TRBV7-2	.	CASSLLGPGANYGYTF	TGTGCCAGCAGCTTATTGGGACCAGGGGCCAACTATGGCTACACCTTC
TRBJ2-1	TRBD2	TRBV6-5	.	CASSSTVTSPPEQFF	TGTGCCAGCAGCTCCACCGTGACTAGCCCACCTGAGCAGTTCTTC
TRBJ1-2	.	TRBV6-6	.	CASSRGAVHGGYTF	TGTGCCAGCAGTCGTGGGGCAGTTCACGGCGGCTACACCTTC
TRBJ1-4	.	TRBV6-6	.	CASSYGRVDEKLFF	TGTGCCAGCAGTTACGGGCGGGTGGATGAAAAACTGTTTTTT
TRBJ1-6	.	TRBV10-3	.	CAISESEVSNSPLHF	TGTGCCATCAGTGAGTCGGAGGTGAGCAATTCACCCCTCCACTTT
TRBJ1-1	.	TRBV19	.	CASSIWGLVGAMGTEAFF	TGTGCCAGTAGTATTTGGGGCCTCGTAGGAGCGATGGGCACTGAAGCTTTCTTT
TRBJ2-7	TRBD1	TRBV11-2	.	CASSQVPLQGFEQYF	TGTGCCAGCAGCCAAGTGCCCTTACAGGGGTTCGAGCAGTACTTC
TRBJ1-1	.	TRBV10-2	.	CASSEDASTEAFF	TGCGCCAGCAGTGAGGATGCGAGCACTGAAGCTTTCTTT
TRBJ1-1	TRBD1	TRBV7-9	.	CASRLGTAIEDTEAFF	TGTGCCAGCAGACTCGGGACAGCGATAGAGGACACTGAAGCTTTCTTT
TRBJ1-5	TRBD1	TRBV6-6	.	CASSSRDRGVNQPQHF	TGTGCCAGCAGTTCTCGGGACAGGGGTGTCAATCAGCCCCAGCATTTT
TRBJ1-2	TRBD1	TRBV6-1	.	CASSGTGENYGYTF	TGTGCCAGCAGCGGGACAGGGGAAAACTATGGCTACACCTTC
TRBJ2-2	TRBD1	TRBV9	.	CASSLRRDSPTGELFF	TGTGCCAGCAGCCTTCGCCGGGACAGCCCCACCGGGGAGCTGTTTTTT
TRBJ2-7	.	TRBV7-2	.	CASSPQAGGYF	TGTGCCAGCAGCCCACAGGCTGGCGGGTACTTC
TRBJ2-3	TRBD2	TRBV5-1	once	CASSPRRTSGGAFTDTQYF	TGCGCCAGCAGCCCGCGGAGGACTAGCGGGGGGGCCTTTACAGATACGCAGTATTTT
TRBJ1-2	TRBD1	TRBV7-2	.	CASNLREDRGRIHYGYTF	TGTGCCAGCAATTTAAGGGAGGACAGGGGGAGGATCCACTATGGCTACACCTTC
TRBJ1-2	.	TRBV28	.	CASSPGSWRCYGYTF	TGTGCCAGCAGCCCCGGATCCTGGAGGTGCTATGGCTACACCTTC
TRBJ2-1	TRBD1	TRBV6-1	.	CASSEQGVYNEQFF	TGTGCCAGCAGTGAGCAGGGGGTATACAATGAGCAGTTCTTC